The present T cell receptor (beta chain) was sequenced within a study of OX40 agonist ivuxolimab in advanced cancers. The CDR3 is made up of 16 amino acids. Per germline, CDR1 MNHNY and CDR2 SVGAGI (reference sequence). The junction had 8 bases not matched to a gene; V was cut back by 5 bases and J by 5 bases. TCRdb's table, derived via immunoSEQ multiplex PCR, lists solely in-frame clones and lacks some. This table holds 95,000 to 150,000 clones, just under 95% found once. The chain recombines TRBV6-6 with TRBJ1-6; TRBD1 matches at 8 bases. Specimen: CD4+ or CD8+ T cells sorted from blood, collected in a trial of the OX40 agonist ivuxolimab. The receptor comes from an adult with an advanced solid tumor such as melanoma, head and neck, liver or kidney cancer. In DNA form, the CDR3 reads TGTGCCAGCAGTACCCGACAGGGGAATCATAATTCACCCCTCCACTTT. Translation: CASSTRQGNHNSPLHF.